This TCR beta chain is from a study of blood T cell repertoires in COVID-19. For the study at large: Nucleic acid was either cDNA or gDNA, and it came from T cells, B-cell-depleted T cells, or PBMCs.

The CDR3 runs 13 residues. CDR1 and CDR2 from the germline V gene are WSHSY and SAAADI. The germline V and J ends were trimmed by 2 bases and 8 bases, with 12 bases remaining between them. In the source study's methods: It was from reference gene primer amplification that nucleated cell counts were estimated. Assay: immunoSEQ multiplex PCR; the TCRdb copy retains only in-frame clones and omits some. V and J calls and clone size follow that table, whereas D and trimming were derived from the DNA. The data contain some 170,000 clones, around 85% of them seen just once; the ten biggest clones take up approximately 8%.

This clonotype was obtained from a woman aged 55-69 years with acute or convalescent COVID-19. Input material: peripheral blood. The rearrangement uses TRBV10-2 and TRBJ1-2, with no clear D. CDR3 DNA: TGCGCCAGCAGTGAGAGCCATAAGTGGGGCTACACCTTC. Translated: CASSESHKWGYTF.